These T cell receptor beta chains were read from a single sample in a study of cytomegalovirus exposure and HLA in healthy donors. Assay used: immunoSEQ multiplex PCR; TCRdb lists only in-frame clones, some missing. In the table there are about 160,000 clones, about 82% of which are singletons. Sequencing was performed on PBMCs. All receptors derive from a male donor in good health and CMV-seronegative. Each CDR3 is given with its conserved first and last residue. A D gene is named only where the DNA matches it firmly. Clone size appears in some rows only: once, few, many, or a class for an expanded clone.

CDR3	DNA	size	V	D	J
CASSLGATSGGGETQYF	TGCGCCAGCAGCTTGGGGGCGACTAGCGGGGGTGGAGAGACCCAGTACTTC	.	TRBV5-1	TRBD2	TRBJ2-5
CGLAGAYEQYF	TGCGGTCTAGCGGGGGCCTACGAGCAGTACTTC	once	TRBV20-1	TRBD2	TRBJ2-7
CASSLNGGAHEQFF	TGTGCCAGCAGCTTAAACGGGGGGGCCCATGAGCAGTTCTTC	.	TRBV11-2	TRBD2	TRBJ2-1
CASSATGEKAFF	TGTGCCAGCAGCGCTACAGGGGAAAAAGCTTTCTTT	few	TRBV9	TRBD1	TRBJ1-1
CASSQSGPSGNTIYF	TGCGCCAGCAGTCAATCGGGGCCCTCTGGAAACACCATATATTTT	.	TRBV23-1	.	TRBJ1-3
CASSIAVVQETQYF	TGTGCCAGCAGCATAGCAGTAGTACAAGAGACCCAGTACTTC	few	TRBV7-6	.	TRBJ2-5
CASSRTETNTEAFF	TGCGCCAGCAGCAGGACAGAGACGAACACTGAAGCTTTCTTT	.	TRBV5-1	.	TRBJ1-1
CASSLRSSGASYEQYF	TGTGCCAGCAGCTTGAGGTCTAGCGGGGCTTCCTACGAGCAGTACTTC	.	TRBV7-2	TRBD2	TRBJ2-7
CSATGAANEKLFF	TGCAGCGCCACAGGGGCGGCTAATGAAAAACTGTTTTTT	.	TRBV29-1	TRBD1	TRBJ1-4
CASRTGTGYTKSYEQYF	TGTGCCAGCAGAACCGGGACAGGGTATACCAAATCCTACGAGCAGTACTTC	.	TRBV27	TRBD1	TRBJ2-7
CASGYLGLAGTDEQFF	TGTGCCAGCGGATATCTGGGACTAGCGGGTACGGATGAGCAGTTCTTC	few	TRBV28	TRBD2	TRBJ2-1
CASSSGGGYQPQHF	TGTGCCAGCAGCTCCGGAGGCGGTTATCAGCCCCAGCATTTT	few	TRBV6-5	.	TRBJ1-5
CASSAVPNQNIQYF	TGTGCCAGCAGCGCGGTCCCCAACCAAAACATTCAGTACTTC	.	TRBV5-5	.	TRBJ2-4
CASSPPGQAGGYTF	TGTGCCAGCAGTCCCCCCGGACAGGCTGGGGGCTACACCTTC	.	TRBV28	TRBD1	TRBJ1-2
CASSHAASGEPEETQYF	TGTGCCAGCAGCCACGCAGCTAGCGGGGAGCCGGAGGAGACCCAGTACTTC	.	TRBV7-3	TRBD2	TRBJ2-5
CASSHDKYEQYF	TGTGCCAGCAGCCACGACAAGTACGAGCAGTACTTC	.	TRBV7-8	.	TRBJ2-7
CASSGTDRAIYEQYF	TGTGCCAGCAGCGGAACGGACAGGGCGATCTACGAGCAGTACTTC	.	TRBV5-6	TRBD1	TRBJ2-7
CASRRGKVGEQYF	TGTGCCAGCAGACGGGGTAAGGTTGGGGAGCAGTACTTC	few	TRBV6-5	.	TRBJ2-7
CSVQEDLSDGYTF	TGCAGCGTTCAGGAGGATTTAAGTGATGGCTACACCTTC	.	TRBV29-1	.	TRBJ1-2
CASSKSHRRGRERGELFF	TGTGCCAGCAGCAAATCCCACCGTCGCGGGAGAGAAAGGGGGGAGCTGTTTTTT	.	TRBV21-1	.	TRBJ2-2
CASSDHDRGNSYEQYF	TGTGCCAGCAGTGACCATGACAGGGGTAACTCCTACGAGCAGTACTTC	.	TRBV6-1	TRBD1	TRBJ2-7
CASLVGNHEQFF	TGTGCCAGCCTCGTCGGGAACCATGAGCAGTTCTTC	.	TRBV28	.	TRBJ2-1
CASSMGGLAATNTGELFF	TGTGCCAGTAGTATGGGGGGACTAGCGGCAACGAACACCGGGGAGCTGTTTTTT	.	TRBV19	TRBD2	TRBJ2-2
CSVGTPYEQYF	TGCAGCGTTGGAACACCGTACGAGCAGTACTTC	.	TRBV29-1	.	TRBJ2-7
CASSLGRGGQETQYF	TGTGCCAGCAGCTTGGGGCGGGGGGGCCAAGAGACCCAGTACTTC	.	TRBV5-6	TRBD2	TRBJ2-5
CASSHGGQGSTEAFF	TGCGCCAGCAGCCACGGCGGACAGGGCAGCACTGAAGCTTTCTTT	.	TRBV5-1	TRBD1	TRBJ1-1
CASSRTGGDQPQHF	TGTGCCAGCAGCCGGACAGGGGGCGATCAGCCCCAGCATTTT	.	TRBV7-2	TRBD1	TRBJ1-5
CASSLGATGEQHF	TGTGCCAGCAGCTTGGGGGCTACAGGTGAACAGCATTTT	.	TRBV7-6	.	TRBJ1-5
CAISPGQGAYEQYF	TGTGCCATCAGCCCCGGACAGGGGGCCTACGAGCAGTACTTC	.	TRBV10-3	TRBD1	TRBJ2-7
CASKLRGTTQYF	TGTGCCAGCAAATTACGGGGGACGACGCAGTATTTT	.	TRBV28	.	TRBJ2-3
CASSRLAGANTGELFF	TGTGCCAGCAGCCGACTAGCGGGGGCGAACACCGGGGAGCTGTTTTTT	.	TRBV5-4	TRBD2	TRBJ2-2
CACGQGGPNQYF	TGTGCCTGTGGACAGGGCGGCCCAAATCAGTACTTC	.	TRBV30	TRBD1	TRBJ2-7
CASSIDREWGSYEQYF	TGTGCCAGTAGTATCGACAGGGAATGGGGCTCCTACGAGCAGTACTTC	.	TRBV19	TRBD1	TRBJ2-7
CASSPQGLGGNEQFF	TGTGCCAGCAGCCCCCAAGGGTTGGGAGGGAATGAGCAGTTCTTC	.	TRBV9	TRBD2	TRBJ2-1
CSAEGLAGNTGELFF	TGCAGCGCTGAGGGGCTAGCGGGTAACACCGGGGAGCTGTTTTTT	once	TRBV29-1	TRBD2	TRBJ2-2
CASSLQASREQFF	TGTGCCAGCAGCCTCCAGGCCTCCAGGGAGCAGTTCTTC	.	TRBV9	.	TRBJ2-1
CSVEGGLRGEAFF	TGCAGCGTCGAAGGGGGATTACGGGGTGAAGCTTTCTTT	few	TRBV29-1	.	TRBJ1-1
CASSSGDSSSYEQYF	TGTGCCAGCAGTTCCGGGGACAGTTCCTCCTACGAGCAGTACTTC	few	TRBV6-5	TRBD1	TRBJ2-7
CASSLSNPTGYEQYF	TGTGCCAGCAGCCTATCGAATCCGACAGGCTACGAGCAGTACTTC	.	TRBV6-6	.	TRBJ2-7
CATSRDRGYEQYF	TGTGCCACCAGCAGAGACAGGGGCTACGAGCAGTACTTC	.	TRBV15	.	TRBJ2-7
CATSRVPGQVRAFF	TGTGCCACCAGCAGGGTCCCGGGACAGGTTCGGGCTTTCTTT	few	TRBV15	TRBD1	TRBJ1-1
CASSSPRQGRDYGYPF	TGCGCCAGCAGCTCCCCGAGACAGGGGCGGGACTATGGCTACCCCTTC	.	TRBV4-1	TRBD1	TRBJ1-2
CASSLWGGNTEAFF	TGTGCCAGCTCCCTGTGGGGGGGGAACACTGAAGCTTTCTTT	.	TRBV28	.	TRBJ1-1
CASSLSRGGGRQETQYF	TGTGCCAGCAGTTTATCCAGGGGTGGGGGCCGCCAAGAGACCCAGTACTTC	once	TRBV27	.	TRBJ2-5
CASSIGKGVGYEQYF	TGTGCCAGTAGTATAGGGAAAGGGGTCGGCTACGAGCAGTACTTC	.	TRBV19	.	TRBJ2-7
CASSITSGLGQPQHF	TGTGCCAGTAGTATCACTTCAGGGTTGGGTCAGCCCCAGCATTTT	.	TRBV19	.	TRBJ1-5
CASSQTSGNEQFF	TGTGCCAGCTCACAGACTAGTGGCAATGAGCAGTTCTTC	.	TRBV18	.	TRBJ2-1
CASSQESGTGGSHEQYF	TGCGCCAGCAGCCAAGAGTCTGGGACAGGGGGTTCCCACGAGCAGTACTTC	.	TRBV4-3	TRBD1	TRBJ2-7
CAIREGQENIQYF	TGTGCCATCAGAGAGGGACAGGAAAACATTCAGTACTTC	.	TRBV10-3	TRBD1	TRBJ2-4
CASSLSLAGPYEQYF	TGTGCCAGCAGTTTATCGCTAGCGGGTCCCTACGAGCAGTACTTC	.	TRBV28	TRBD2	TRBJ2-7